The present T cell receptor beta chain was sequenced within a study of T cell responses to AZD1222 COVID-19 vaccine. Study findings and constraints: Spike-specific TCR breadth and depth were elevated following two AZD1222 doses. Seropositive AZD1222 recipients at baseline numbered only five or six. Vaccine-related CD4 TCRs covered spike, predominating at 160-218 and 743-854.

Second doses at about 4 or about 12 weeks were pooled. V was shortened by 0 bases and J by 3 bases, with 5 bases between the two germline ends. CDR1 MNHEY and CDR2 SVGEGT come from the germline V gene. CDR3 size: 13 residues. For this clone: Its antigen is not identified.

Here immunoSEQ multiplex PCR was the method, and the copy in TCRdb shows in-frame clones only, minus some. Here the sample spans around 110,000 clones, 70% to 90% being singletons. The receptor comes from an adult who received the AZD1222 COVID-19 vaccine. Source: peripheral blood, taken 28 days after the second AZD1222 dose. The chain joins TRBV6-2 or TRBV6-3 to TRBJ1-1; no firm D call. The CDR3: CASSYSRDTEAFF. The CDR3 DNA reads TGTGCCAGCAGTTACTCCCGTGACACTGAAGCTTTCTTT.